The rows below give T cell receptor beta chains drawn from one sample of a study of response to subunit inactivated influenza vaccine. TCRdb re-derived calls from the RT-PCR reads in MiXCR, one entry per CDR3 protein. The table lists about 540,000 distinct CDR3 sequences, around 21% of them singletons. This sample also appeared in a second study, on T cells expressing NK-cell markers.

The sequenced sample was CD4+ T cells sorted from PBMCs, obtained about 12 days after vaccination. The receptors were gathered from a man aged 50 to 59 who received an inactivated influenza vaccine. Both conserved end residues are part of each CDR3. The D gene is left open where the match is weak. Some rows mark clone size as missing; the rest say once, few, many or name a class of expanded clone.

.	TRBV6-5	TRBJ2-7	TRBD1	TGTGCCAGCAGTTACACTACCGGGACAGGGAACTACGAGCAGTACTTC	CASSYTTGTGNYEQYF
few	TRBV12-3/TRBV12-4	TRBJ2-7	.	TGTGCCAGCAGAGGGCAGAACGAGCAGTACTTC	CASRGQNEQYF
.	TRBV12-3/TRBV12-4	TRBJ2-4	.	TGTGCCAGCAGTTTCAGGCCATTCGTTAATAGCGGAGGGGGAGCCAAAAACATTCAGTACTTC	CASSFRPFVNSGGGAKNIQYF
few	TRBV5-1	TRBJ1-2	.	TGCGCCAGCAGCCCCTCCCGGGCGGGGGGCTATGGCTACACCTTC	CASSPSRAGGYGYTF
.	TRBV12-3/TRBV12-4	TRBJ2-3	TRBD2	TGTGCCAGCAGCTCAGGAGACTTACTGGGGGGGACGCAGTATTTT	CASSSGDLLGGTQYF
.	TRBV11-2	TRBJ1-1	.	TGTGCCACGACGGGGAGAACCTACACTGAAGCTTTCTTT	CATTGRTYTEAFF
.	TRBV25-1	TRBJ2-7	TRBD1	TGTGCCAGCAGTGATAGGGACAGGGGAGTGCAGTACTTC	CASSDRDRGVQYF
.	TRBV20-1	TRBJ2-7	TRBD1	TGCTCCACAGGGGGCGCAAGTTCGATATCCTACGAGCAGTACTTC	CSTGGASSISYEQYF
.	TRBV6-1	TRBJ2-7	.	TGTGCCAGCGCAAGGGCCGGATCCTACGAGCAGTACTTC	CASARAGSYEQYF
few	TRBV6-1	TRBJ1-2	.	TGTGCCAGCAGTGAACGAGGGCAGGGAGGTGGCTACACCTTC	CASSERGQGGGYTF
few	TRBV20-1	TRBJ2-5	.	TGCAGTGCCGCCTTACAAGAGACCCAGTACTTC	CSAALQETQYF
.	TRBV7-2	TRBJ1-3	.	TGTGCCAGCAGCTTAGCCCCCTCAGTCTTGAACACCATATATTTT	CASSLAPSVLNTIYF
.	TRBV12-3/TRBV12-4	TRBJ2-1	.	TGTGCCAGCAGTTCCGACTGGCCCAGCTCCTACAATGAGCAGTTCTTC	CASSSDWPSSYNEQFF
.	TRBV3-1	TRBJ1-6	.	TGTGCCAGCAGCCGCGAGAGGCGGGGATCACCCCTCCACTTT	CASSRERRGSPLHF
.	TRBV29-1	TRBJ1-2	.	TGCAGCGTTGAAAATGGACGGCCTAACTATGGCTACACCTTC	CSVENGRPNYGYTF
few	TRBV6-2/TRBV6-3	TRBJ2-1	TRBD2	TGTGCCAGCAGTCAGCGGGGGGGCGGATACAATGAGCAGTTCTTC	CASSQRGGGYNEQFF
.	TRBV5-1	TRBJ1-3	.	TGCGCCAGCAGCTCGATGACCCCCACTGGAAACACCATATATTTT	CASSSMTPTGNTIYF
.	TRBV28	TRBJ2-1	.	TGTGCCAGCAGTTCGACTTGGAATGAGCAGTTCTTC	CASSSTWNEQFF
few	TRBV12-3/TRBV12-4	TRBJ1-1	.	TGTGCCAGCACCCAAGACAGGTTCGGCACTGAAGCTTTCTTT	CASTQDRFGTEAFF
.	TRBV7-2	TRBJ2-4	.	TGTGCCAGCAGCTTGTCGAATACCAAAAACATTCAGTACTTC	CASSLSNTKNIQYF
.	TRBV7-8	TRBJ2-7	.	TGTGCCAGCAGGGCCCCTGGGGGCTCCTACGAGCAGTACTTC	CASRAPGGSYEQYF
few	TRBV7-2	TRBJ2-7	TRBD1	TGTGCCAGCAGCTTACCCGGGACAGGGTTCGAGCAGTACTTC	CASSLPGTGFEQYF
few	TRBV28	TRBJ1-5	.	TGTGCCAGCAGCGGAACCCGGGGTCAGCCCCAGCATTTT	CASSGTRGQPQHF
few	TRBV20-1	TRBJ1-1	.	TGCAGTGCTAGCCCCCGGGGTCGCGCTTTCTTT	CSASPRGRAFF
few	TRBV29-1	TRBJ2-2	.	TGCAGCGTTGACAAGGGAAGGACCGGGGAGCTGTTTTTT	CSVDKGRTGELFF
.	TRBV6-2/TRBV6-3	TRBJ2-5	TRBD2	TGTGCCAGCAGAGGACTAGCGGGAGAAGAAGAGACCCAGTACTTC	CASRGLAGEEETQYF
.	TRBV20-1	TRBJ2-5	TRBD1	TGCAGTGCTAGAGAGGACAGGGGTGGGGGAGAGACCCAGTACTTC	CSAREDRGGGETQYF
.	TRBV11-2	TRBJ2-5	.	TGTGCCAGCAGGGCCCTTTTCGCAGGGGAGTTAGAGACCCAGTACTTC	CASRALFAGELETQYF
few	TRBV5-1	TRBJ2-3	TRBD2	TGCGCCAGCAGCAAGGGACTAGACACAGATACGCAGTATTTT	CASSKGLDTDTQYF
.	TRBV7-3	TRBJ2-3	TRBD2	TGTGCCAGCAGCTTAACCGGGAGGATCACAGATACGCAGTATTTT	CASSLTGRITDTQYF
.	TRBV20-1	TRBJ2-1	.	TGCAGTGCTAGAGATCTCCGGGTGGTACAGGGACGCAATGAGCAGTTCTTC	CSARDLRVVQGRNEQFF
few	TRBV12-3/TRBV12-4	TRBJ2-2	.	TGTGCCAGCATTTCCGGGGTCGGAACGAACACCGGGGAGCTGTTTTTT	CASISGVGTNTGELFF
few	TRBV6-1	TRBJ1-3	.	TGTGCCAGCAGTGAAACGGGCAGGGCTGGAAACACCATATATTTT	CASSETGRAGNTIYF
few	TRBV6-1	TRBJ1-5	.	TGTGCCAGCAGTGAAGCGGTCAATTGGCCCAATCAGCCCCAGCATTTT	CASSEAVNWPNQPQHF
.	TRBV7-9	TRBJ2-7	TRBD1	TGTGCCAGCAGCCCAGGGGGAGCAAACTACGAGCAGTACTTC	CASSPGGANYEQYF
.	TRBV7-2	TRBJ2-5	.	TGTGCCAGCAGCTCTTATACGGGGTCCCAGTACTTC	CASSSYTGSQYF
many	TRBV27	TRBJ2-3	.	TGTGCCAGCAGTCCCCTGTCCCGGGATACGCAGTATTTT	CASSPLSRDTQYF
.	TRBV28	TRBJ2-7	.	TGTGCCAGCAGTTTATGGGGGGGGACAGCCAACTACGAGCAGTACTTC	CASSLWGGTANYEQYF